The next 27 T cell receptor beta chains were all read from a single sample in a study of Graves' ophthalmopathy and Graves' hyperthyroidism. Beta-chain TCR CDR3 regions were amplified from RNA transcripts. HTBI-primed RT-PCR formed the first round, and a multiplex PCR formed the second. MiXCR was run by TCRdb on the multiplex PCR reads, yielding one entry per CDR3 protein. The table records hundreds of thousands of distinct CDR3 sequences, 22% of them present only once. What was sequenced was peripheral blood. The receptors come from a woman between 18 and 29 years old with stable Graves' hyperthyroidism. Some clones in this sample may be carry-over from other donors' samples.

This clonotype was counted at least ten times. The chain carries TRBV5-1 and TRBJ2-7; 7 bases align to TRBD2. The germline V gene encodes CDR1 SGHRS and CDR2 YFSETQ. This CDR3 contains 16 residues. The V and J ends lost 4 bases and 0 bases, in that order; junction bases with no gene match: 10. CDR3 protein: CASSPRAGSSSYEQYF. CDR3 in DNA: TGCGCCAGCAGCCCCCGAGCGGGGTCTAGCTCCTACGAGCAGTACTTC. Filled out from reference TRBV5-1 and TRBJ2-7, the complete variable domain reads KAGVTQTPRYLIKTRGQQVTLSCSPISGHRSVSWYQQTPGQGLQFLFEYFSETQRNKGNFPGRFSGRQFSNSRSEMNVSTLELGDSALYLCASSPRAGSSSYEQYFGPGTRLTVT.

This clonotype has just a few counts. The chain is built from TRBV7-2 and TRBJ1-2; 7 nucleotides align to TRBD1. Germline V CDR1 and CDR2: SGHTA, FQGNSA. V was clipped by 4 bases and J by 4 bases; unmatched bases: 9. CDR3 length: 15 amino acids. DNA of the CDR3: TGTGCCAGCAGCTCTAGGGGGCGTTACGGCTATGGCTACACCTTC. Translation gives CASSSRGRYGYGYTF.

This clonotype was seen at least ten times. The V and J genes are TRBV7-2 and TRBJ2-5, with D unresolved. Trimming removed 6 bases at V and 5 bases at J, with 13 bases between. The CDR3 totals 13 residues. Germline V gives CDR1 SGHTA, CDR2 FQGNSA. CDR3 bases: TGTGCCAGCAGTTGGGCGTTAAGGGAGACCCAGTACTTC. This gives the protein CASSWALRETQYF.

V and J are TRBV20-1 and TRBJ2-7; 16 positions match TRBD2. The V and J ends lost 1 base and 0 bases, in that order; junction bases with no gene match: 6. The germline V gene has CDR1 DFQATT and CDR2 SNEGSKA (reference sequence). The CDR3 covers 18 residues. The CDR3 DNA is TGCAGTGCTAGAGGGGGACTAGCGGGAGGGCGGGCCTCCTACGAGCAGTACTTC. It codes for CSARGGLAGGRASYEQYF.

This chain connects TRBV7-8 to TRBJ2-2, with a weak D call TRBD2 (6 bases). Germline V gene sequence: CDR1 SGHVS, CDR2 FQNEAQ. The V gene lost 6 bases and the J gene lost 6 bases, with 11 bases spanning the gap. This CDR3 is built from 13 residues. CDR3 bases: TGTGCCAGCAGGCTGGGAGGTTCCGGGGAGCTGTTTTTT. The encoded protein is CASRLGGSGELFF.

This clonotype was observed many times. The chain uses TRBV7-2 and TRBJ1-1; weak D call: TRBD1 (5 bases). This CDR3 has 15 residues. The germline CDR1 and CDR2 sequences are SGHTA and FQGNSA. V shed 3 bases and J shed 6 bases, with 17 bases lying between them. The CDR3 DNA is TGTGCCAGCAGCTTGTTGGCAGGGCCAGGATCTGAAGCTTTCTTT. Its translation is CASSLLAGPGSEAFF.

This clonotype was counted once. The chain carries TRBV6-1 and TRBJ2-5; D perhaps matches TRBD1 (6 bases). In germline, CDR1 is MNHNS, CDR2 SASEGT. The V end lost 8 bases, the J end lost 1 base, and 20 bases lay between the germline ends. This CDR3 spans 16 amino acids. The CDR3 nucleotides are TGTGCCAGCCAAATAGGCCGCGACAGGTTCCAAGAGACCCAGTACTTC. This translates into CASQIGRDRFQETQYF.

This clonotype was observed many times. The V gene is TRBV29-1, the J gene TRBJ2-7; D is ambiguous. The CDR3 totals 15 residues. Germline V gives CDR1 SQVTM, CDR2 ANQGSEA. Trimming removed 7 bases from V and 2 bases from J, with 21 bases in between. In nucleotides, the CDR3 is TGCAGCGCTAAGTATTGGCGACACGAAACCTACGAGCAGTACTTC. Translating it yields CSAKYWRHETYEQYF.

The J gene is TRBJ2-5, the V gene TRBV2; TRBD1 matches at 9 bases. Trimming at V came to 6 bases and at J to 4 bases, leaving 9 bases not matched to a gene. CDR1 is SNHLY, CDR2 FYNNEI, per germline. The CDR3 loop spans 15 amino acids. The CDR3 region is CASSEGQGGRETQYF. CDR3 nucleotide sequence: TGTGCCAGCAGCGAGGGACAGGGAGGACGAGAGACCCAGTACTTC.

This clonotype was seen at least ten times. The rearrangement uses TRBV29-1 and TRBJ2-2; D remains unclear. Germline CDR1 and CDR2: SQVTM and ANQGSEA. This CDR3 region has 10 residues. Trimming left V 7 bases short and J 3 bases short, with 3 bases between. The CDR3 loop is CSAYTGELFF. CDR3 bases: TGCAGCGCTTACACCGGGGAGCTGTTTTTT.

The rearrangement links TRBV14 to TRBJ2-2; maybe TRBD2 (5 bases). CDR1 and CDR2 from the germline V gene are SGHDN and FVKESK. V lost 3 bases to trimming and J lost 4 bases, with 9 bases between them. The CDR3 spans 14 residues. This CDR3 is CASSQFGVTGELFF. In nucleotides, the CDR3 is TGTGCCAGCAGCCAGTTCGGGGTCACCGGGGAGCTGTTTTTT.

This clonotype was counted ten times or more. CDR3 amino acids: CSASGQALYGYTF. DNA of the CDR3: TGCAGTGCTTCAGGACAGGCCCTCTATGGCTACACCTTC. The chain links TRBV20-1 to TRBJ1-2; 7 nucleotides align to TRBD1. The CDR3 spans 13 residues. Losses at the gene ends were 5 bases for V and 4 bases for J; bases not matched to a gene: 7. From germline, CDR1 is DFQATT and CDR2 SNEGSKA (reference sequence).

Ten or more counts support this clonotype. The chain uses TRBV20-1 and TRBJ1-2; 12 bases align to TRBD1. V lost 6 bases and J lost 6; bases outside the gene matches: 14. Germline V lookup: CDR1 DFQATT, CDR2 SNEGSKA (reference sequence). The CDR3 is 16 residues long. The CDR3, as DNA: TGCAGTGCCCCGGGGACAGGGGGCCTAGACCGGGATGGCTACACCTTC. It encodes CSAPGTGGLDRDGYTF.

The CDR3 sequence is CASSQGTGLASSPLHF. In DNA, the CDR3 is TGTGCCAGCAGTCAAGGGACAGGGTTGGCTTCTTCACCCCTCCACTTT. This rearrangement joins TRBV6-1 to TRBJ1-6; 9 nucleotides agree with TRBD1. V dropped 5 bases and J dropped 9; count of bases not matched to a gene: 11. Germline V gives CDR1 MNHNS, CDR2 SASEGT. This CDR3 comprises 16 residues.

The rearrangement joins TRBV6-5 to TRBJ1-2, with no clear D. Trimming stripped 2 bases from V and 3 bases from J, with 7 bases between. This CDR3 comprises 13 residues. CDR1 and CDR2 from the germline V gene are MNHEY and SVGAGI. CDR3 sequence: CASSYPEDYGYTF. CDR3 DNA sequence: TGTGCCAGCAGTTACCCAGAGGACTATGGCTACACCTTC.

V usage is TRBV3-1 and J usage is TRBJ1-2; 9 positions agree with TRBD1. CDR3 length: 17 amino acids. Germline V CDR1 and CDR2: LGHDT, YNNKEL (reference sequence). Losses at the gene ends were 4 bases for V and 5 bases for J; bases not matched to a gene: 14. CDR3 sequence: CASSPELIGTGFYGYTF. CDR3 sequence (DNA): TGTGCCAGCAGCCCAGAGCTTATCGGGACAGGGTTTTATGGCTACACCTTC. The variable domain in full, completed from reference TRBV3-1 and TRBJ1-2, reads DTAVSQTPKYLVTQMGNDKSIKCEQNLGHDTMYWYKQDSKKFLKIMFSYNNKELIINETVPNRFSPKSPDKAHLNLHINSLELGDSAVYFCASSPELIGTGFYGYTFGSGTRLTVV.

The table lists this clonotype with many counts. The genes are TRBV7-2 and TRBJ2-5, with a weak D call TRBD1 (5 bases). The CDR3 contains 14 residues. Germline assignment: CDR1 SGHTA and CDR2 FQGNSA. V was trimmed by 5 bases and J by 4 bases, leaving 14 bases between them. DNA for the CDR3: TGTGCCAGCAGCCCAGGGCCGGTCGGAGAGACCCAGTACTTC. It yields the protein CASSPGPVGETQYF. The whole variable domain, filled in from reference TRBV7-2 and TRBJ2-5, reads GAGVSQSPSNKVTEKGKDVELRCDPISGHTALYWYRQSLGQGLEFLIYFQGNSAPDKSGLPSDRFSAERTGGSVSTLTIQRTQQEDSAVYLCASSPGPVGETQYFGPGTRLLVL.

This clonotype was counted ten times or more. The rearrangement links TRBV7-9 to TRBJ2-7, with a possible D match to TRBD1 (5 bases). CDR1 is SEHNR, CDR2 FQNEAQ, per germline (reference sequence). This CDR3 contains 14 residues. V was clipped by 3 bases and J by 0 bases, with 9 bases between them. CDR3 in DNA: TGTGCCAGCAGCTTTGACAGAACCTCCTACGAGCAGTACTTC. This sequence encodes CASSFDRTSYEQYF.

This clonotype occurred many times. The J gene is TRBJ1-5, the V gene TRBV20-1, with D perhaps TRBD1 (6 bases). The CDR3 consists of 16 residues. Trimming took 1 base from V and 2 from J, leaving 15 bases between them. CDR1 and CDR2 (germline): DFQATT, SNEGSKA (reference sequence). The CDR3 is CSARGGGLWGNQPQHF. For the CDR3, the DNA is TGCAGTGCTAGAGGAGGGGGTCTGTGGGGCAATCAGCCCCAGCATTTT.

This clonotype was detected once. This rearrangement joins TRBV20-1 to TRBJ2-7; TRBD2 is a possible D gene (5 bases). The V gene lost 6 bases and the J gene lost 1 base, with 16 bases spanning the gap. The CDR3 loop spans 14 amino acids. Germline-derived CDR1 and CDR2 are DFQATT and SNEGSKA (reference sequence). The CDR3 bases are TGCAGTGCCCAGTGGCGGGCGGCATCCTACGAGCAGTACTTC. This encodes CSAQWRAASYEQYF.

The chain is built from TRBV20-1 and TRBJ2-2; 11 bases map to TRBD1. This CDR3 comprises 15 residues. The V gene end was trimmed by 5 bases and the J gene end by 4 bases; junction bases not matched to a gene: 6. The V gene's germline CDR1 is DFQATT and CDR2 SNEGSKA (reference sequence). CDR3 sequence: CSARTGTGGTGELFF. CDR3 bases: TGCAGTGCTCGTACCGGGACAGGGGGCACCGGGGAGCTGTTTTTT.

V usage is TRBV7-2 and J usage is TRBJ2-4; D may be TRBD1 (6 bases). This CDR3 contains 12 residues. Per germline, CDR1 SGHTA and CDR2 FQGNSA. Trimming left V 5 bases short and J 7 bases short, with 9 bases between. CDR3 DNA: TGTGCCAGCAGCCCAGGGGTCAACATTCAGTACTTC. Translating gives CASSPGVNIQYF.

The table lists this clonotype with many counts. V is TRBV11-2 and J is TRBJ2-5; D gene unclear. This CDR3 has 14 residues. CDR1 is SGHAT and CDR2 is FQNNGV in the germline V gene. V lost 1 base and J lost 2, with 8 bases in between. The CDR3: CASSLVRTQETQYF. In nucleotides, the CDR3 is TGTGCCAGCAGCTTAGTGAGAACGCAAGAGACCCAGTACTTC.

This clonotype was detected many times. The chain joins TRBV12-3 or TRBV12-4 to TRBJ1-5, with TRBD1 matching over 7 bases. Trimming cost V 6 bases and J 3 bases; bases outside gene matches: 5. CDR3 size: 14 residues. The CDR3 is CASSPGTDNQPQHF. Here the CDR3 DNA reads TGTGCCAGCAGCCCCGGGACAGACAATCAGCCCCAGCATTTT.

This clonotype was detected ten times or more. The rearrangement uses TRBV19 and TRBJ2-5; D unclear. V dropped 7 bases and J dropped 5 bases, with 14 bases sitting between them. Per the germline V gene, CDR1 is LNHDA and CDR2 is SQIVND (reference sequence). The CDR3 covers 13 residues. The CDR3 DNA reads TGTGCCAGTACAGACCGGCCGAGGGAGACCCAGTACTTC. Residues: CASTDRPRETQYF.

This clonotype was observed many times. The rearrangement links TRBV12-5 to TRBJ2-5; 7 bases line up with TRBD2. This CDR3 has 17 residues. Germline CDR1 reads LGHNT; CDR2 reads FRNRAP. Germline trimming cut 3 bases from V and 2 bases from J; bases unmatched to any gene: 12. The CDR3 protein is CASGFTTSSGGQETQYF. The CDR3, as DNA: TGTGCTAGTGGTTTTACGACTAGCTCGGGGGGTCAAGAGACCCAGTACTTC.

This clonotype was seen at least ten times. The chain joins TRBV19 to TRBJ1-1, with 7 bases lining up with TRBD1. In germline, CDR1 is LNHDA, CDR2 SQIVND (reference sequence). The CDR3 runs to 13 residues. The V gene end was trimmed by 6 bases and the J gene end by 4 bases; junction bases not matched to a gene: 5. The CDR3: CASRPTGVTEAFF. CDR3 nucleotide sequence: TGTGCCAGTAGGCCCACAGGGGTCACTGAAGCTTTCTTT. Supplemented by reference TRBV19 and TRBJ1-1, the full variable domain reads DGGITQSPKYLFRKEGQNVTLSCEQNLNHDAMYWYRQDPGQGLRLIYYSQIVNDFQKGDIAEGYSVSREKKESFPLTVTSAQKNPTAFYLCASRPTGVTEAFFGQGTRLTVV.